Listed below are T cell receptor beta chains from one sample, sequenced in a study of T-cell reconstitution after alpha-beta-depleted transplantation in children. TCRdb re-analysed the PCR reads in MiXCR, keeping a single row per CDR3 protein. This sample has tens of thousands of distinct CDR3 sequences; 15% to 17% occur once, and the top ten carry around 19%. This material consisted of PBMCs, mostly from graft donor cells, taken 180 days after TCRalphabeta/CD19-depleted stem cell transplant. Source of these receptors: a male patient aged 2 to 9 who had a stem cell transplant for acute lymphoblastic leukemia, so the T cells may come from the graft donor. Both conserved end residues are part of each CDR3. The D gene is left open where the match is weak. Clone size is not always given. Where it is, it says once, few, many or a class for expanded clones.

D gene: NA; V gene: TRBV7-9; J gene: TRBJ1-1; clone size: NA; CDR3 DNA: TGTGCCAGCAGCAGCGAGAACAGGTGGAGGGGGAACACTGAAGCTTTCTTT; CDR3 protein: CASSSENRWRGNTEAFF
D gene: NA; V gene: TRBV7-2; J gene: TRBJ2-5; clone size: NA; CDR3 DNA: TGTGCCAGCAGCTCAGGGACATCAACGACCCAGTACTTC; CDR3 protein: CASSSGTSTTQYF
D gene: NA; V gene: TRBV28; J gene: TRBJ1-2; clone size: NA; CDR3 DNA: TGTGCCAGCAGTCTAGGGGTTGGAGAATCGAGTGGCTACACCTTC; CDR3 protein: CASSLGVGESSGYTF
D gene: NA; V gene: TRBV2; J gene: TRBJ1-1; clone size: NA; CDR3 DNA: TGTGCCAGCAGTGTCATACAGAACACTGAAGCTTTCTTT; CDR3 protein: CASSVIQNTEAFF
D gene: NA; V gene: TRBV12-3/TRBV12-4; J gene: TRBJ1-6; clone size: once; CDR3 DNA: TGTGCCAGCAGTCCCTCGGCGAATTCACCCCTCCACTTT; CDR3 protein: CASSPSANSPLHF
D gene: NA; V gene: TRBV7-2; J gene: TRBJ1-2; clone size: NA; CDR3 DNA: TGTGCCAGCAGCTTAAATCGGGCGTTCGCTAACTATGGCTACACCTTC; CDR3 protein: CASSLNRAFANYGYTF
D gene: TRBD2; V gene: TRBV20-1; J gene: TRBJ2-1; clone size: many; CDR3 DNA: TGCAGTGCTAGAGATTTTAGCGGGAGCTCCTACAATGAGCAGTTCTTC; CDR3 protein: CSARDFSGSSYNEQFF
D gene: NA; V gene: TRBV7-9; J gene: TRBJ1-1; clone size: NA; CDR3 DNA: TGTGCCAGCAGCTTAGCGGAGGGGCTGAACACTGAAGCTTTCTTT; CDR3 protein: CASSLAEGLNTEAFF
D gene: NA; V gene: TRBV20-1; J gene: TRBJ2-7; clone size: NA; CDR3 DNA: TGCAGTGCTGACTCGGGGTCCACCTACGAGCAGTACTTC; CDR3 protein: CSADSGSTYEQYF
D gene: TRBD1; V gene: TRBV9; J gene: TRBJ2-5; clone size: many; CDR3 DNA: TGTGCCAGCAGCAAATACAGGGGGCAGGGAGAGACCCAGTACTTC; CDR3 protein: CASSKYRGQGETQYF
D gene: NA; V gene: TRBV7-6; J gene: TRBJ2-7; clone size: few; CDR3 DNA: TGTGCCAGCAGTCGAGGCTTGGTCTCCTACGAGCAGTACTTC; CDR3 protein: CASSRGLVSYEQYF
D gene: NA; V gene: TRBV4-3; J gene: TRBJ1-1; clone size: NA; CDR3 DNA: TGCGCCAGCAGCCAAGATCTTGGGGGCGTGAACACTGAAGCTTTCTTT; CDR3 protein: CASSQDLGGVNTEAFF
D gene: TRBD1; V gene: TRBV7-8; J gene: TRBJ1-1; clone size: few; CDR3 DNA: TGTGCCAGCAGCCTCACCGGGACAGCCCCGCTTGTCACTGAAGCTTTCTTT; CDR3 protein: CASSLTGTAPLVTEAFF
D gene: NA; V gene: TRBV5-4; J gene: TRBJ2-2; clone size: many; CDR3 DNA: TGTGCCAGCAGCTTGTTCCAGGGTAACACCGGGGAGCTGTTTTTT; CDR3 protein: CASSLFQGNTGELFF
D gene: NA; V gene: TRBV2; J gene: TRBJ2-2; clone size: NA; CDR3 DNA: TGTGCCAGCAGTGAAGCGCTTATACAGGGAGGGACCGGGGAGCTGTTTTTT; CDR3 protein: CASSEALIQGGTGELFF
D gene: NA; V gene: TRBV5-1; J gene: TRBJ1-1; clone size: many; CDR3 DNA: TGCGCCAGCAGCCCAAACAGGGTAAGCACTGAAGCTTTCTTT; CDR3 protein: CASSPNRVSTEAFF
D gene: NA; V gene: TRBV5-5; J gene: TRBJ2-3; clone size: many; CDR3 DNA: TGTGCCAGCAGCCTACTAGGCAAGACAGATACGCAGTATTTT; CDR3 protein: CASSLLGKTDTQYF
D gene: TRBD2; V gene: TRBV5-4; J gene: TRBJ2-3; clone size: many; CDR3 DNA: TGTGCCAGCAGCCCTCCTAGCGGGGGAAGCACAGATACGCAGTATTTT; CDR3 protein: CASSPPSGGSTDTQYF
D gene: TRBD2; V gene: TRBV12-3/TRBV12-4; J gene: TRBJ2-7; clone size: few; CDR3 DNA: TGTGCCAGCAGTTTGGGTAGCGGGGGGTCCTACGAGCAGTACTTC; CDR3 protein: CASSLGSGGSYEQYF
D gene: TRBD2; V gene: TRBV7-9; J gene: TRBJ2-7; clone size: few; CDR3 DNA: TGTGCCAGCAGCTTAGCGCAGGGACTAAAATACTCCTACGAGCAGTACTTC; CDR3 protein: CASSLAQGLKYSYEQYF
D gene: NA; V gene: TRBV27; J gene: TRBJ1-1; clone size: NA; CDR3 DNA: TGTGCCAGCAGGGATCTCACAGGGAGGGGGACTGAAGCTTTCTTT; CDR3 protein: CASRDLTGRGTEAFF
D gene: TRBD1; V gene: TRBV6-4; J gene: TRBJ2-1; clone size: few; CDR3 DNA: TGTGCCAGCAGTGACGGCACAGGGGATAGCGATGAGCAGTTCTTC; CDR3 protein: CASSDGTGDSDEQFF
D gene: TRBD2; V gene: TRBV20-1; J gene: TRBJ2-7; clone size: NA; CDR3 DNA: TGCAGTGCTGTTAGCGGGGGATCGTACGAGCAGTACTTC; CDR3 protein: CSAVSGGSYEQYF
D gene: TRBD2; V gene: TRBV7-7; J gene: TRBJ2-1; clone size: NA; CDR3 DNA: TGTGCCAGCAGCTTAGAGCGGGGGGGCCGTTTTGAGCAGTTCTTC; CDR3 protein: CASSLERGGRFEQFF
D gene: NA; V gene: TRBV7-2; J gene: TRBJ2-7; clone size: NA; CDR3 DNA: TGTGCCAGCAGCCGCTGGCGGCTGCGGGGACCCTACGAGCAGTACTTC; CDR3 protein: CASSRWRLRGPYEQYF
D gene: NA; V gene: TRBV21-1; J gene: TRBJ2-7; clone size: NA; CDR3 DNA: TGTGCCAGCAGCACCTGCCGGGGGCGACCTTACGAGCAGTACTTC; CDR3 protein: CASSTCRGRPYEQYF
D gene: TRBD1; V gene: TRBV6-2/TRBV6-3; J gene: TRBJ1-1; clone size: few; CDR3 DNA: TGTGCCAGCAGTTACCCCCCCGACAGGGGGATAGGGAACACTGAAGCTTTCTTT; CDR3 protein: CASSYPPDRGIGNTEAFF
D gene: NA; V gene: TRBV28; J gene: TRBJ2-7; clone size: NA; CDR3 DNA: TGTGCCAGCAGTCGAACAGACTCCTACGAGCAGTACTTC; CDR3 protein: CASSRTDSYEQYF
D gene: NA; V gene: TRBV4-1; J gene: TRBJ2-4; clone size: NA; CDR3 DNA: TGCGCCAGCAGCCATCAAAACCGGGCTACCAACGGCAAAAACATTCAGTACTTC; CDR3 protein: CASSHQNRATNGKNIQYF
D gene: NA; V gene: TRBV3-1; J gene: TRBJ2-2; clone size: few; CDR3 DNA: TGTGCCAGCAGCCAAGGGGCAGGGCCGAACACCGGGGAGCTGTTTTTT; CDR3 protein: CASSQGAGPNTGELFF
D gene: NA; V gene: TRBV24-1; J gene: TRBJ2-2; clone size: few; CDR3 DNA: TGTGCCACCAGTGATTGGCTGAGCCACACCGGGGAGCTGTTTTTT; CDR3 protein: CATSDWLSHTGELFF
D gene: TRBD1; V gene: TRBV12-3/TRBV12-4; J gene: TRBJ1-1; clone size: NA; CDR3 DNA: TGTGCCAGCAAAACAACAGGGGCCGCCACTGAAGCTTTCTTT; CDR3 protein: CASKTTGAATEAFF
D gene: TRBD1; V gene: TRBV20-1; J gene: TRBJ2-1; clone size: NA; CDR3 DNA: TGCAGTGCTGAACGGGACAGGGGGACGCAAGGACTCTACAATGAGCAGTTCTTC; CDR3 protein: CSAERDRGTQGLYNEQFF
D gene: NA; V gene: TRBV7-6; J gene: TRBJ2-2; clone size: few; CDR3 DNA: TGTGCCAGCAGCTTAGCGCTCACAGGCGCTAACACCGGGGAGCTGTTTTTT; CDR3 protein: CASSLALTGANTGELFF
D gene: TRBD1; V gene: TRBV7-2; J gene: TRBJ2-1; clone size: NA; CDR3 DNA: TGTGCCAGCAGCTCGACAGGGTACAATGAGCAGTTCTTC; CDR3 protein: CASSSTGYNEQFF
D gene: TRBD1; V gene: TRBV12-5; J gene: TRBJ2-7; clone size: few; CDR3 DNA: TGTGCTAGTGGCTTAACAGGGGACGAGCAGTACTTC; CDR3 protein: CASGLTGDEQYF
D gene: NA; V gene: TRBV4-3; J gene: TRBJ2-2; clone size: few; CDR3 DNA: TGCGCCAGCAGCCACACAGGGAACACCGGGGAGCTGTTTTTT; CDR3 protein: CASSHTGNTGELFF
D gene: TRBD2; V gene: TRBV4-1; J gene: TRBJ2-2; clone size: few; CDR3 DNA: TGCGCCAGCAGCCAGCGGCCCTGGCGGGGGGGCCATGGCGGGGAGCTGTTTTTT; CDR3 protein: CASSQRPWRGGHGGELFF
D gene: NA; V gene: TRBV20-1; J gene: TRBJ2-7; clone size: few; CDR3 DNA: TGCAGTGCTAGGGGTACAGTCTCCTACGAGCAGTACTTC; CDR3 protein: CSARGTVSYEQYF
D gene: TRBD1; V gene: TRBV7-9; J gene: TRBJ1-2; clone size: many; CDR3 DNA: TGTGCCAGCAGCACGGACAGGGTAGACACCTTC; CDR3 protein: CASSTDRVDTF
D gene: NA; V gene: TRBV24-1; J gene: TRBJ1-5; clone size: NA; CDR3 DNA: TGTGCCACCAGTGGGTTCGAGAATCAGCCCCAGCATTTT; CDR3 protein: CATSGFENQPQHF
D gene: NA; V gene: TRBV6-5; J gene: TRBJ1-2; clone size: NA; CDR3 DNA: TGTGCCAGCAGTTACTCGGGGGATCCGTATGGCTACACCTTC; CDR3 protein: CASSYSGDPYGYTF
D gene: NA; V gene: TRBV3-1; J gene: TRBJ2-1; clone size: few; CDR3 DNA: TGTGCCAGCAGCCAGGGAAGATACAATGAGCAGTTCTTC; CDR3 protein: CASSQGRYNEQFF